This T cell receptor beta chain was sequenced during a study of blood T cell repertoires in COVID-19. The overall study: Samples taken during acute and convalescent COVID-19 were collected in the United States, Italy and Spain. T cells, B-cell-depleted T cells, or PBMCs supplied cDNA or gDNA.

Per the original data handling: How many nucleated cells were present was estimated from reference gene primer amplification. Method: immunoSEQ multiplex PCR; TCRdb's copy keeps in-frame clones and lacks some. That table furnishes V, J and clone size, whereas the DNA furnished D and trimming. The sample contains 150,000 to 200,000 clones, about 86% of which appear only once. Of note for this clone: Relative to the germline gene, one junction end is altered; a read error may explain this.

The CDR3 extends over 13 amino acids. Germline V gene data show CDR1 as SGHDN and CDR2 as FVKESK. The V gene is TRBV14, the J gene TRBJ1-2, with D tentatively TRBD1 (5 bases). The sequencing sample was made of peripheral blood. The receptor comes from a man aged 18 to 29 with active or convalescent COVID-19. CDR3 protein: CARSRLGGGGYTF. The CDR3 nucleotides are TGTGCCCGCAGCCGTTTGGGGGGGGGAGGCTACACCTTC. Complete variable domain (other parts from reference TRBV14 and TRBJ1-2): EAGVTQFPSHSVIEKGQTVTLRCDPISGHDNLYWYRRVMGKEIKFLLHFVKESKQDESGMPNNRFLAERTGGTYSTLKVQPAELEDSGVYFCARSRLGGGGYTFGSGTRLTVV.